The 30 T cell receptor beta chains given below trace back to one sample, sequenced in a study of blood T cells in healthy people across ages. Primed by a sample-barcoded 5' primer and a J-beta primer mix, a second PCR proceeded for about 6 to 11 cycles. MiXCR, run by TCRdb on the 5' RACE reads, gives a single entry per CDR3 protein. The data show about 800,000 distinct CDR3 sequences, with roughly 60% seen just once and 20% to 25% held by the top ten. Sequencing input: blood. These receptors were taken from a man younger than 40 in good health.

The chain recombines TRBV9 with TRBJ2-5; perhaps D is TRBD1 or TRBD2 (5 bases each). With 1 base removed from V and 5 bases from J, the gap between germline ends came to 12 bases. The CDR3 contains 14 residues. Germline V CDR1 and CDR2: SGDLS, YYNGEE. Here the CDR3 reads CASSVSDGTETQYF. DNA of the CDR3: TGTGCCAGCAGCGTATCGGACGGGACCGAGACCCAGTACTTC.

The V call is TRBV20-1, the J call TRBJ2-7; 8 bases line up with TRBD2. The CDR3 is made up of 15 amino acids. CDR1 is DFQATT, CDR2 SNEGSKA, per germline (reference sequence). V shed 5 bases and J 0 bases; nucleotides not matched to a gene: 9. CDR3 protein: CSAYGGTSRSYEQYF. The CDR3 region has the DNA TGCAGTGCTTATGGTGGGACTAGTCGCTCCTACGAGCAGTACTTC.

The count of this clonotype is one. This chain uses TRBV6-6 with TRBJ1-6, with 9 bases that match TRBD1. With V trimmed by 5 bases and J by 7 bases, 3 bases remained unmatched. The CDR3 runs 14 residues. Germline lookup yields CDR1 MNHNY and CDR2 SVGAGI (reference sequence). This chain's CDR3 is CASSGTGTNSPLHF. The CDR3 nucleotides read TGTGCCAGCAGTGGGACAGGGACGAATTCACCCCTCCACTTT.

This chain joins TRBV9 and TRBJ2-5; no clear D gene. V was shortened by 0 bases and J by 4 bases, with 10 bases between the two germline ends. The CDR3 runs 14 residues. Germline V gene sequence: CDR1 SGDLS, CDR2 YYNGEE. The CDR3 DNA is TGTGCCAGCAGCGTAGCGGGCAGCACAGAGACCCAGTACTTC. It is translated as CASSVAGSTETQYF.

This clonotype occurred a few times. The V gene is TRBV7-2, the J gene TRBJ2-4; 7 bases match TRBD2. V lost 5 bases, J lost 6 bases, and 10 bases stayed unmatched. The CDR3 consists of 15 residues. The germline V gene has CDR1 SGHTA and CDR2 FQGNSA. The CDR3 loop reads CASSRQFGGGNIQYF. CDR3 nucleotide sequence: TGTGCCAGCAGCCGACAGTTTGGCGGGGGAAACATTCAGTACTTC.

For this clonotype: One end of the junction varies from germline; a read error may be responsible. The chain joins TRBV11-2 to TRBJ2-3; TRBD1 agrees at 7 bases. CDR3 length: 14 residues. Germline CDR1 is SGHAT and CDR2 is FQNNGV. The CDR3 region is CVSSLGTVSDTQYF. CDR3 nucleotides: TGTGTCAGCAGCTTAGGGACAGTCTCAGATACGCAGTATTTT.

This rearrangement joins TRBV29-1 to TRBJ1-5; D call uncertain. Germline CDR1 reads SQVTM; CDR2 reads ANQGSEA. This CDR3 contains 15 residues. Trimming cost V 8 bases and J 5 bases, with 22 bases left between them. The CDR3 here is CSPDAGRTNDQPQHF. The DNA for the CDR3 is TGCAGCCCAGATGCCGGCAGGACTAACGATCAGCCCCAGCATTTT.

V is TRBV12-3 or TRBV12-4 and J is TRBJ1-2; D gene unclear. Trimming removed 3 bases at V and 7 bases at J, with 18 bases between. The CDR3 totals 15 residues. CDR3 coding DNA: TGTGCCAGCAGTTTCCGACCCGCGGAATATGGTGGCTACACCTTC. Amino acids: CASSFRPAEYGGYTF.

A few counts support this clonotype. The V call is TRBV6-5, the J call TRBJ2-1, with 14 bases matching TRBD2. The CDR3 runs to 14 residues. Germline V gene sequence: CDR1 MNHEY, CDR2 SVGAGI. Germline trimming cut 6 bases from V and 12 bases from J; bases unmatched to any gene: 7. CDR3: CASRDGTSGRSQFF. The DNA of the CDR3 is TGTGCCAGCAGGGATGGGACTAGCGGGAGATCGCAGTTCTTC.

The V and J genes are TRBV3-1 and TRBJ1-2, with D maybe TRBD1 (6 bases). With 4 bases removed from V and 6 bases from J, the gap between germline ends came to 12 bases. Germline CDR1 LGHDT, CDR2 YNNKEL (reference sequence). The CDR3 has 13 amino acids. In DNA form, the CDR3 reads TGTGCCAGCAGCCCATGGGGGCACAATGGCTACACCTTC. The encoded protein is CASSPWGHNGYTF.

The chain uses TRBV29-1 and TRBJ1-2; 8 positions match TRBD1. The V segment lost 6 bases and the J segment 8 bases; nucleotides outside the gene matches: 8. Germline CDR1 SQVTM, CDR2 ANQGSEA. The CDR3 extends over 12 amino acids. CDR3: CSVKDRVRGYTF. For the CDR3, the DNA is TGCAGCGTAAAGGACAGGGTTCGGGGCTACACCTTC.

The rearrangement joins TRBV7-2 to TRBJ1-5; D is unclear. The V end was cut by 1 base, the J end by 1 base, with 8 bases between. The V gene's germline CDR1 is SGHTA and CDR2 FQGNSA. The CDR3 sequence is 15 residues long. CDR3 nucleotides: TGTGCCAGCAGCTTAGACTTTCAAAGCAATCAGCCCCAGCATTTT. The encoded protein is CASSLDFQSNQPQHF.

The V and J genes are TRBV29-1 and TRBJ1-2, with 7 bases lining up with TRBD1. V shed 7 bases and J 8 bases; nucleotides not matched to a gene: 13. The germline gives CDR1 SQVTM, CDR2 ANQGSEA. The CDR3 is made up of 13 amino acids. The CDR3 DNA sequence: TGCAGCGCCGGACAGGAACGGGCTGGGGGCTACACCTTC. This sequence encodes CSAGQERAGGYTF.

In its sample, this clonotype was seen a few times. V is TRBV20-1 and J is TRBJ2-1; tentatively, D is TRBD1 or TRBD2 (6 bases each). This CDR3 region has 15 residues. Germline CDR1 DFQATT, CDR2 SNEGSKA (reference sequence). V was shortened by 7 bases and J by 0 bases, with 16 bases between the two germline ends. The CDR3 coding sequence is TGCAGTGGGGTAGGGGGGCACCCCTCCTACAATGAGCAGTTCTTC. It specifies CSGVGGHPSYNEQFF.

The J gene is TRBJ1-5, the V gene TRBV6-1; 9 bases map to TRBD1. The CDR3 runs 13 residues. CDR1 MNHNS and CDR2 SASEGT come from the germline V gene. V shed 7 bases, J shed 9 bases, and the junction held 7 bases outside the gene matches. This CDR3 reads CASTITGGRPQHF. The CDR3 region has the DNA TGTGCCAGCACCATAACAGGGGGCCGGCCCCAGCATTTT.

This clonotype has just a few counts. V gene TRBV11-3 combines with J gene TRBJ2-5, with 7 nucleotides matching TRBD1. Germline V gene data show CDR1 as SGHNT and CDR2 as YENEEA. The CDR3 contains 15 residues. V dropped 0 bases and J dropped 3; count of bases not matched to a gene: 4. The CDR3 DNA is TGTGCCAGCAGCTTAGAAGGGGGCCATAAAGAGACCCAGTACTTC. Residues: CASSLEGGHKETQYF. Variable domain in full (rest from reference TRBV11-3 and TRBJ2-5): EAGVVQSPRYKIIEKKQPVAFWCNPISGHNTLYWYLQNLGQGPELLIRYENEEAVDDSQLPKDRFSAERLKGVDSTLKIQPAELGDSAVYLCASSLEGGHKETQYFGPGTRLLVL.

This clonotype was counted only a few times. The chain recombines TRBV5-1 with TRBJ2-4, with unresolved D. CDR3 length equals 14 residues. The germline gives CDR1 SGHRS, CDR2 YFSETQ. Deletions cut 5 bases from V and 6 bases from J, with 15 bases between. The DNA for the CDR3 is TGCGCCAGCAGTTCGATACGTGATGGAAACATTCAGTACTTC. This gives the protein CASSSIRDGNIQYF.

The CDR3 sequence is CASSYGQGAYWTQYF. CDR3 bases: TGTGCCAGCAGTTACGGACAGGGGGCCTATTGGACCCAGTACTTC. The chain uses TRBV14 and TRBJ2-5, with TRBD1 identical over 11 bases. CDR1 and CDR2 (germline): SGHDN, FVKESK. The CDR3 runs 15 residues. The V segment lost 6 bases and the J segment 7 bases; nucleotides outside the gene matches: 10. The full variable domain, its missing parts supplied by reference TRBV14 and TRBJ2-5, is EAGVTQFPSHSVIEKGQTVTLRCDPISGHDNLYWYRRVMGKEIKFLLHFVKESKQDESGMPNNRFLAERTGGTYSTLKVQPAELEDSGVYFCASSYGQGAYWTQYFGPGTRLLVL.

This clonotype came up once. The V gene is TRBV5-1, the J gene TRBJ2-1, with 11 bases aligning to TRBD1. CDR1 and CDR2 (germline): SGHRS, YFSETQ. There are 16 residues in the CDR3. After removal of 0 bases from V and 8 bases from J, the junction contained 7 bases not matched to a gene. The CDR3 coding sequence is TGCGCCAGCAGCTTGGAGGGGACAGGGGGTTTCGATGAGCAGTTCTTC. This gives the protein CASSLEGTGGFDEQFF.

The genes are TRBV20-1 and TRBJ2-7; TRBD2 matches 8 bases. From germline, CDR1 is DFQATT and CDR2 SNEGSKA (reference sequence). CDR3 length equals 16 residues. V shed 5 bases and J 3 bases; nucleotides not matched to a gene: 15. CDR3: CSAAAMSGRIDYEQYF. DNA for the CDR3: TGCAGTGCTGCCGCCATGAGCGGGAGAATTGACTACGAGCAGTACTTC.

This sequence joins TRBV27 and TRBJ1-2, with no clear D. Per the germline V gene, CDR1 is MNHEY and CDR2 is SMNVEV (reference sequence). V lost 4 bases to trimming and J lost 0 bases, with 12 bases between them. There are 15 residues in the CDR3. In DNA form, the CDR3 reads TGTGCCAGCAGTTCCTCCCCCGGCACTAACTATGGCTACACCTTC. Translating gives CASSSSPGTNYGYTF.

The chain joins TRBV2 to TRBJ2-7, with D uncertain. The better agreement between TRBJ2-5 and the DNA end casts doubt on the J call. Germline V CDR1 and CDR2: SNHLY, FYNNEI. The CDR3 sequence is 13 residues long. As DNA, the CDR3 is TGTGCCAGCAGCGACCGCGGCGTGGAGACCCAGTACTTC. Its protein is CASSDRGVETQYF.

The CDR3 protein is CASSPLGRGYEQYF. For the CDR3, the DNA is TGTGCCAGCAGCCCCCTCGGCAGGGGCTACGAGCAGTACTTC. The chain couples TRBV7-9 to TRBJ2-4, with a weak D call TRBD1 (6 bases). The closer fit of TRBJ2-7 to the DNA end suggests the J call may be wrong. The CDR3 totals 14 residues. Per the germline V gene, CDR1 is SEHNR and CDR2 is FQNEAQ (reference sequence).

Note on this clonotype: One end of the junction is discordant with germline, which a read error may explain. V and J are TRBV5-1 and TRBJ2-7, with no clear D. Germline V gene sequence: CDR1 SGHRS, CDR2 YFSETQ. The CDR3 extends over 13 amino acids. In nucleotides, the CDR3 is TGCGCCAGCAGTGTCTTAAGCGCCTACGGGCAGTACTTC. Residues: CASSVLSAYGQYF.

The rearrangement joins TRBV7-2 to TRBJ2-7; possibly TRBD2 for D (5 bases). The CDR3 runs to 15 residues. Trimming removed 3 bases at V and 3 bases at J, with 15 bases between. CDR1 SGHTA and CDR2 FQGNSA come from the germline V gene. In nucleotides, the CDR3 is TGTGCCAGCAGCTTTCTAGCCCTGGTGGGCTACGAGCAGTACTTC. Protein product: CASSFLALVGYEQYF. The entire variable domain, with the rest obtained from reference TRBV7-2 and TRBJ2-7, is as follows: GAGVSQSPSNKVTEKGKDVELRCDPISGHTALYWYRQSLGQGLEFLIYFQGNSAPDKSGLPSDRFSAERTGGSVSTLTIQRTQQEDSAVYLCASSFLALVGYEQYFGPGTRLTVT.

The chain employs TRBV21-1 and TRBJ2-7. TRBV21-1 is a pseudogene. The CDR3 contains 14 residues. This chain's CDR3 is CASSTKDSPYEQYF. CDR3 DNA sequence: TGTGCCAGCAGCACAAAAGACAGCCCATACGAGCAGTACTTC.

This clonotype was counted only a few times. The chain recombines TRBV7-2 with TRBJ1-4, with a possible D match to TRBD1 (5 bases). Trimming pared 1 base from V and 8 bases from J, leaving 11 bases between. The CDR3 has 14 amino acids. Germline CDR1 reads SGHTA; CDR2 reads FQGNSA. The CDR3 here is CASSLGRESEKLFF. The CDR3 region has the DNA TGTGCCAGCAGCTTAGGCAGGGAATCGGAAAAACTGTTTTTT.

The gene calls are TRBV5-1 and TRBJ1-6; 7 bases map to TRBD1. Unmatched junction bases numbered 8, after V lost 7 bases and J lost 4 bases. The germline gives CDR1 SGHRS, CDR2 YFSETQ. CDR3 length: 15 amino acids. As DNA, the CDR3 is TGCGCCAGCTGCCGTTCGGGACAGTATAATTCACCCCTCCACTTT. Protein product: CASCRSGQYNSPLHF.

In this sample, this clonotype turned up a few times. For the CDR3, the DNA is TGTGCCAGCAGCTTAATTCGGATCGAGACCCAGTACTTC. Encoded protein: CASSLIRIETQYF. The V call is TRBV11-2, the J call TRBJ2-5; D uncertain. Germline assignment: CDR1 SGHAT and CDR2 FQNNGV. The length of the CDR3 is 13 residues. Trimming pared 2 bases from V and 5 bases from J, leaving 9 bases between.

This clonotype was counted a single time. The chain combines TRBV6-5 with TRBJ2-1; D remains ambiguous. The CDR3 totals 14 residues. With 6 bases removed from V and 0 bases from J, the gap between germline ends came to 9 bases. CDR1 MNHEY and CDR2 SVGAGI come from the germline V gene. The CDR3 loop is CASRGRNSYNEQFF. In DNA, the CDR3 is TGTGCCAGCAGAGGACGTAACTCCTACAATGAGCAGTTCTTC.